This TCR beta chain was identified during a study of T cell responses to AZD1222 COVID-19 vaccine. Looking at the study overall: Second-dose timings of about 4 or about 12 weeks were pooled. Study results and caveats: Spike-specific TCR breadth and depth grew following two AZD1222 doses.

V lost 4 bases, J lost 5 bases, and 18 bases lay in between. CDR1 is SGHTS, CDR2 YDEGEE, per germline. This CDR3 spans 16 amino acids. Details on this clone: Its cognate antigen is unknown.

Sequencing was performed with immunoSEQ multiplex PCR; in TCRdb, only in-frame clones are kept and a portion is missing. The sample has about 130,000 clones, about 93% seen once. The receptor was derived from an adult in good health. The chain is built from TRBV5-8 and TRBJ2-2, with D possibly being TRBD2 (5 bases). The material sequenced was peripheral blood, taken on day 0 of AZD1222 vaccination. The CDR3 spells CASSAIGSILTGELFF. CDR3 DNA: TGTGCCAGCAGCGCCATAGGGAGTATCTTAACCGGGGAGCTGTTTTTT.